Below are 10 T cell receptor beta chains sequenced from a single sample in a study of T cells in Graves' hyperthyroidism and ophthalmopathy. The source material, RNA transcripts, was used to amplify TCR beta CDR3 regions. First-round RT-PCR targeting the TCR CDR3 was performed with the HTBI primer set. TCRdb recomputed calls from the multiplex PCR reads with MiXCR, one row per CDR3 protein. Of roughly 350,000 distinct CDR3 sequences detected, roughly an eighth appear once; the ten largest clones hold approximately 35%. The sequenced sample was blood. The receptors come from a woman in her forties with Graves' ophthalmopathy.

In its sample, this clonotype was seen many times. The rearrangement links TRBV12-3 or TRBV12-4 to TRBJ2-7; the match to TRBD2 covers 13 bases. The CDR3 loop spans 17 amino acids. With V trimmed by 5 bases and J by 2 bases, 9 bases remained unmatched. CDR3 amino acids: CASSPSLGLAGAYEQYF. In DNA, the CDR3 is TGTGCCAGCAGTCCCTCTCTAGGACTAGCGGGAGCCTACGAGCAGTACTTC.

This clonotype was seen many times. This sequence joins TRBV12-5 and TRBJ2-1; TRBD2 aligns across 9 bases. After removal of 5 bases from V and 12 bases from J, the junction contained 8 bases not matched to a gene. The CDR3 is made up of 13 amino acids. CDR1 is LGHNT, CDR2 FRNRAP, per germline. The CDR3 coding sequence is TGTGCTAGTGGTGCCCAATCACTAGCGGGGCAGTTCTTC. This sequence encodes CASGAQSLAGQFF.

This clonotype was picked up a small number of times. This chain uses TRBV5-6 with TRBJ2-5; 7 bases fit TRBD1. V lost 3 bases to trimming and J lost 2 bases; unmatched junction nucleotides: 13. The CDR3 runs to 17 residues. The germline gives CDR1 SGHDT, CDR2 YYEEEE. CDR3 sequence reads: CASSSYDPGRGQETQYF. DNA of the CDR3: TGTGCCAGCAGCTCTTATGATCCGGGCAGGGGGCAAGAGACCCAGTACTTC.

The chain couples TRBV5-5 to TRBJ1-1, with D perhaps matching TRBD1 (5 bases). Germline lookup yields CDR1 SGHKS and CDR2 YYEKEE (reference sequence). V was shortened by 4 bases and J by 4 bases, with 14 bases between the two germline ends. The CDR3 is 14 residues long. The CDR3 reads CASSGGGWGTEAFF. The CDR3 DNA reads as TGTGCCAGCAGCGGGGGTGGGTGGGGCACTGAAGCTTTCTTT.

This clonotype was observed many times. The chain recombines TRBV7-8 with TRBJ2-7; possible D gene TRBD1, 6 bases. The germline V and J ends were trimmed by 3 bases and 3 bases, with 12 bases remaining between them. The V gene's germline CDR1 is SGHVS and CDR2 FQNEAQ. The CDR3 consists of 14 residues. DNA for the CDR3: TGTGCCAGCAGCTTGGGGGCGGACCACTACGAGCAGTACTTC. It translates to CASSLGADHYEQYF.

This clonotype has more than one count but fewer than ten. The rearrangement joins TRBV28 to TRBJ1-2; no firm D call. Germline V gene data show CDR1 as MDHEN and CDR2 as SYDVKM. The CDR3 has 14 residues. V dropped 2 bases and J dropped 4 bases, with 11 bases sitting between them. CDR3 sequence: CASSLIRGRYGYTF. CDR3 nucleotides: TGTGCCAGCAGTTTAATTCGTGGCCGCTATGGCTACACCTTC.

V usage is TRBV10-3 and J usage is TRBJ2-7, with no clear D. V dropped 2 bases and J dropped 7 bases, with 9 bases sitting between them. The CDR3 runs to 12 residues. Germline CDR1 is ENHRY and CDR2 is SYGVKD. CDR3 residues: CAISEGKAEQYF. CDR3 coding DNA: TGTGCCATCAGTGAGGGTAAGGCGGAGCAGTACTTC.

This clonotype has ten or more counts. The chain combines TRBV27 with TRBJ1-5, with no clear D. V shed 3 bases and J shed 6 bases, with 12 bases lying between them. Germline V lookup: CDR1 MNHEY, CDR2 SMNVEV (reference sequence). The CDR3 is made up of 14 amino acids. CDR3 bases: TGTGCCAGCAGTTTTTTGGGGTCGAGTCAGCCCCAGCATTTT. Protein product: CASSFLGSSQPQHF.

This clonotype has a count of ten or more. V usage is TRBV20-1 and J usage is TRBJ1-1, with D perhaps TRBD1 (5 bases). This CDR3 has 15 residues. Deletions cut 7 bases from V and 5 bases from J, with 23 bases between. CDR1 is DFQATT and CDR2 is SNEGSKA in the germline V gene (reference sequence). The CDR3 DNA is TGCAGTGGGGTACAGGTTCCACCTAGACGGACTGAAGCTTTCTTT. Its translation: CSGVQVPPRRTEAFF.

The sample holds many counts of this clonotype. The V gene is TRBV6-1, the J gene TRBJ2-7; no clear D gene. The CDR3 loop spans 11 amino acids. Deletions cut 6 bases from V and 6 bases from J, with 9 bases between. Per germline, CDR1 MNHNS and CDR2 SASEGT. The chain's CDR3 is CASRVGFEQYF. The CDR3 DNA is TGTGCCAGCAGGGTAGGGTTCGAGCAGTACTTC.